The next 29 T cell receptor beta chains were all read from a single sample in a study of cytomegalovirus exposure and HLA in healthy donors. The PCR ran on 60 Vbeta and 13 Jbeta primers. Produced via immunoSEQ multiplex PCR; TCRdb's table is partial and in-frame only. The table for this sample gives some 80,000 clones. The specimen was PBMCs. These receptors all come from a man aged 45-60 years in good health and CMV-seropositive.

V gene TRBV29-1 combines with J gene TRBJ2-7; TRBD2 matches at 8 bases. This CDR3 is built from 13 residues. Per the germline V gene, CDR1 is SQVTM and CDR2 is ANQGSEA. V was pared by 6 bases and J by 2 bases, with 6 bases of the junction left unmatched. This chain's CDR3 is CSVSGGSAYEQYV. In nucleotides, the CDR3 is TGCAGCGTCTCGGGGGGGAGCGCCTACGAGCAGTACGTC.

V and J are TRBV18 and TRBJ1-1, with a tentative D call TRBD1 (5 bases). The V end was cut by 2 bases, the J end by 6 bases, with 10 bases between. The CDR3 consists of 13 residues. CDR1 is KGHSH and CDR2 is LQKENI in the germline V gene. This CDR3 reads CASSPGTGAEAFF. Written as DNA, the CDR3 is TGTGCCAGCTCACCAGGAACAGGAGCTGAAGCTTTCTTT.

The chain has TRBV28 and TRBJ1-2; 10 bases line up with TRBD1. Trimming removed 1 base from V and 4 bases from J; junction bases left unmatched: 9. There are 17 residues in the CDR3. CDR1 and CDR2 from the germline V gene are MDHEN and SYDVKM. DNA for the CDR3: TGTGCCAGCAGTTTATCCGGGGGACAGGGGCGAAGCTATGGCTACACCTTC. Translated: CASSLSGGQGRSYGYTF.

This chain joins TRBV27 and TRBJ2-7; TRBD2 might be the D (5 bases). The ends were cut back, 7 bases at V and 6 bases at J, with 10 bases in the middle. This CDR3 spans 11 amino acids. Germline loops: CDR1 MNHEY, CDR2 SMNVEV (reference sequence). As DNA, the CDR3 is TGTGCCAGCATGGGAGTAGGCGAGCAGTACTTC. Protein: CASMGVGEQYF.

The CDR3 sequence is CATWTGDTGELFF. CDR3 sequence (DNA): TGCGCCACTTGGACAGGGGACACCGGGGAGCTGTTTTTT. V usage is TRBV10-2 and J usage is TRBJ2-2; 9 bases map to TRBD1. The V gene's germline CDR1 is WSHSY and CDR2 SAAADI. The V and J ends lost 10 bases and 3 bases, in that order; junction bases with no gene match: 3. The CDR3 runs 13 residues.

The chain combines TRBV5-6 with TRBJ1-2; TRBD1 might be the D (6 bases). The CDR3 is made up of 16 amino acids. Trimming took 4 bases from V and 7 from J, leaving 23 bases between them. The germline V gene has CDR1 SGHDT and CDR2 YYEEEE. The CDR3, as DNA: TGTGCCAGCAGCCCTTGGAAGGGGCAGGGGAGGGGTGGCTACACCTTC. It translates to CASSPWKGQGRGGYTF.

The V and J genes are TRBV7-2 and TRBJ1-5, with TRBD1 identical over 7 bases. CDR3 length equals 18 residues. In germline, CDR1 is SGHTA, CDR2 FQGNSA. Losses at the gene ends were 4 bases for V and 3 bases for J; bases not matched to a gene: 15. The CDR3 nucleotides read TGTGCCAGCAGCTCCGGGGCAGGGGGTGGGTTCTACAATCAGCCCCAGCATTTT. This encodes CASSSGAGGGFYNQPQHF. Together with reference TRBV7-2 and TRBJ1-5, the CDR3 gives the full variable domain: GAGVSQSPSNKVTEKGKDVELRCDPISGHTALYWYRQSLGQGLEFLIYFQGNSAPDKSGLPSDRFSAERTGGSVSTLTIQRTQQEDSAVYLCASSSGAGGGFYNQPQHFGDGTRLSIL.

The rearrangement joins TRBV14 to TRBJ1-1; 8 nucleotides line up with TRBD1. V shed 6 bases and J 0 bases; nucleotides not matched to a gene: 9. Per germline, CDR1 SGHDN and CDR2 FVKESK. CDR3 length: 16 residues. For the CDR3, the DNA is TGTGCCAGCAGTCGGACAGGGATCAGCATGAACACTGAAGCTTTCTTT. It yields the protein CASSRTGISMNTEAFF.

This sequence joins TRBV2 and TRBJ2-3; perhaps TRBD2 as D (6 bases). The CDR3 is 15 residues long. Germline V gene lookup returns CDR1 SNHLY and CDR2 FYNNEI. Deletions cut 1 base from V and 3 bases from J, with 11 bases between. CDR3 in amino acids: CASSEDGGPTDTQYF. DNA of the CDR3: TGTGCCAGCAGTGAAGACGGAGGGCCAACAGATACGCAGTATTTT.

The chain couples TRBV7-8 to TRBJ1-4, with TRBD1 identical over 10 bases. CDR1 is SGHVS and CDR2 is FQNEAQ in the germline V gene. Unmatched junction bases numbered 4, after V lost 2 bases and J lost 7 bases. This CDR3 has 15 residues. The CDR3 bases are TGTGCCAGCAGCTTAAGCGGACAGGGGGGTGAAAAACTGTTTTTT. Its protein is CASSLSGQGGEKLFF.

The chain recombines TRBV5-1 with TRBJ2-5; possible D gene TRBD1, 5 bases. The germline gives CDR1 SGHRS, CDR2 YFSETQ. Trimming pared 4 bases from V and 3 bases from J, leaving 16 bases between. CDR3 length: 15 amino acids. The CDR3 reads CASSLGFVGEETQYF. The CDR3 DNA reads TGCGCCAGCAGCCTGGGTTTCGTAGGGGAAGAGACCCAGTACTTC.

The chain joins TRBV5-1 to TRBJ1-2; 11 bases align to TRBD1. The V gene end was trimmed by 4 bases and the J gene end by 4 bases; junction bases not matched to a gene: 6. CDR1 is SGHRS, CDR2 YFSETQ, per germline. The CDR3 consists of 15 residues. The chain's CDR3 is CASSPDRGHLYGYTF. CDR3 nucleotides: TGCGCCAGCAGCCCGGACAGGGGGCACCTCTATGGCTACACCTTC. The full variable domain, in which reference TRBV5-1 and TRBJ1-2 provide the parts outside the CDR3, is KAGVTQTPRYLIKTRGQQVTLSCSPISGHRSVSWYQQTPGQGLQFLFEYFSETQRNKGNFPGRFSGRQFSNSRSEMNVSTLELGDSALYLCASSPDRGHLYGYTFGSGTRLTVV.

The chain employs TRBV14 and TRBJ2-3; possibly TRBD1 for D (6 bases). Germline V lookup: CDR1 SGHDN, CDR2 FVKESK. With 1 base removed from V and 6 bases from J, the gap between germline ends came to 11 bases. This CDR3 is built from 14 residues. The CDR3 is CASSQGPGVDTQYF. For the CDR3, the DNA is TGTGCCAGCAGCCAAGGCCCAGGGGTTGATACGCAGTATTTT.

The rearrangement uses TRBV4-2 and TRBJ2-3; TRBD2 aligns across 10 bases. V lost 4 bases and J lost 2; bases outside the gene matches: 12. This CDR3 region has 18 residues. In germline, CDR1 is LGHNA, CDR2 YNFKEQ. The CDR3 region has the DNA TGTGCCAGCAGCCGCACTTTGGTCAGCGGGGGGGCCACAGATACGCAGTATTTT. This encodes CASSRTLVSGGATDTQYF.

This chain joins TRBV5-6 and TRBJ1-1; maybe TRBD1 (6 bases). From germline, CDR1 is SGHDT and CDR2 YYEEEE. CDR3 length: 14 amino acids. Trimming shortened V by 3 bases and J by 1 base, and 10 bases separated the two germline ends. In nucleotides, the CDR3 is TGTGCCAGCAGCTCTTTACAGGGGAACACTGAAGCTTTCTTT. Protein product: CASSSLQGNTEAFF.

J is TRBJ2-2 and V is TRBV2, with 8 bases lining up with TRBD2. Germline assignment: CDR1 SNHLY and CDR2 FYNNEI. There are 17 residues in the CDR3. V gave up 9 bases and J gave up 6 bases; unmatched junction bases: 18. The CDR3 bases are TGTGCCAGTACCGGGACGTTCGGGACTAGGGTAGCCGGGGAGCTGTTTTTT. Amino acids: CASTGTFGTRVAGELFF.

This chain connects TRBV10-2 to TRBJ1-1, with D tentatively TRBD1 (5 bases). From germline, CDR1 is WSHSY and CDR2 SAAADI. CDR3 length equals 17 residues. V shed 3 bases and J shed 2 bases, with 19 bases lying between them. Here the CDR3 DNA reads TGCGCCAGCAGTGATTTACAGTTTCCTAGGGGAAACACTGAAGCTTTCTTT. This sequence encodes CASSDLQFPRGNTEAFF.

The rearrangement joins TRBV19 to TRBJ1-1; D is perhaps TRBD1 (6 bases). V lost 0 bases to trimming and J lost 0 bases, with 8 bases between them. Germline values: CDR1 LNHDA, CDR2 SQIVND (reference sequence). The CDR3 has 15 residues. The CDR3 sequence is CASSIEGQMNTEAFF. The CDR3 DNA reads TGTGCCAGTAGTATAGAAGGACAGATGAACACTGAAGCTTTCTTT.

CDR3 protein: CASSLQQGAGETQYF. The CDR3 DNA reads as TGCGCCAGCAGCCTGCAACAGGGGGCAGGAGAGACCCAGTACTTC. The V call is TRBV5-1, the J call TRBJ2-5; 9 nucleotides line up with TRBD1. CDR3 length: 15 residues. The germline V gene encodes CDR1 SGHRS and CDR2 YFSETQ. V was clipped by 4 bases and J by 4 bases; unmatched bases: 8.

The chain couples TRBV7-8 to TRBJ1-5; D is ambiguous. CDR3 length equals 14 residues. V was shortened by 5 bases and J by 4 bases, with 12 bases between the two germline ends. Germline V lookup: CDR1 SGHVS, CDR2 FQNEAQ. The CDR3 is CASSLGLQNQPQHF. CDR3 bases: TGTGCCAGCAGCCTCGGACTTCAAAATCAGCCCCAGCATTTT.

Here the CDR3 DNA reads TGTGCCAGCAGTGAAAAGGGGCCCACAGATACGCAGTATTTT. This translates into CASSEKGPTDTQYF. The J gene is TRBJ2-3, the V gene TRBV6-1, with D perhaps TRBD1 (5 bases). Germline V lookup: CDR1 MNHNS, CDR2 SASEGT. The V and J ends lost 2 bases and 2 bases respectively, with 8 bases between them. The CDR3 loop spans 14 amino acids.

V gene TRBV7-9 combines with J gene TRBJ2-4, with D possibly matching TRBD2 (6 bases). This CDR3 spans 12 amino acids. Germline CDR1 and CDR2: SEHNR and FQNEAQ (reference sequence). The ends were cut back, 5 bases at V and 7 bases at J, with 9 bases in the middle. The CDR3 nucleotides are TGTGCCAGCAGCCTGGGACTCAACATTCAGTACTTC. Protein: CASSLGLNIQYF. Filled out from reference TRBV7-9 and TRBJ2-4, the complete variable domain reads DTGVSQNPRHKITKRGQNVTFRCDPISEHNRLYWYRQTLGQGPEFLTYFQNEAQLEKSRLLSDRFSAERPKGSFSTLEIQRTEQGDSAMYLCASSLGLNIQYFGAGTRLSVL.

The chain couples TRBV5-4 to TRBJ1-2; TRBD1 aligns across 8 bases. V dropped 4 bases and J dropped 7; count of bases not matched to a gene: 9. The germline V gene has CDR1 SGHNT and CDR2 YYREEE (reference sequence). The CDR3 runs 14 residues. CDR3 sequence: CASSQEAGGSGYTF. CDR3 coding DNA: TGTGCCAGCAGCCAGGAAGCAGGGGGCTCTGGCTACACCTTC.

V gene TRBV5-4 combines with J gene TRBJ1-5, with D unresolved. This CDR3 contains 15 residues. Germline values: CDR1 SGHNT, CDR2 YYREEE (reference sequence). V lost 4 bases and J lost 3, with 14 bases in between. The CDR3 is CASSPGPSFNQPQHF. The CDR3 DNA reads TGTGCCAGCAGCCCTGGTCCTAGTTTCAATCAGCCCCAGCATTTT.

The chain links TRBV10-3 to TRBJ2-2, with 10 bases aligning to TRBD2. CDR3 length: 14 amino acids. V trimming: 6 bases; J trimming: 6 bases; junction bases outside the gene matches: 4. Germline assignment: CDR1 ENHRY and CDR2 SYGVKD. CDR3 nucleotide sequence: TGTGCCATCAGAAGCGGGGGGGCCGCCGGGGAGCTGTTTTTT. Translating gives CAIRSGGAAGELFF.

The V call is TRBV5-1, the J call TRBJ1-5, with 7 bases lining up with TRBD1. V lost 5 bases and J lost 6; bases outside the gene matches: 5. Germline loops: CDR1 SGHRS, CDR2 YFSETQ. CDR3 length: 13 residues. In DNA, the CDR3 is TGCGCCAGCAGACAGGGGCCGGGTCAGCCCCAGCATTTT. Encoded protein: CASRQGPGQPQHF. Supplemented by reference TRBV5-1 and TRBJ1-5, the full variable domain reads KAGVTQTPRYLIKTRGQQVTLSCSPISGHRSVSWYQQTPGQGLQFLFEYFSETQRNKGNFPGRFSGRQFSNSRSEMNVSTLELGDSALYLCASRQGPGQPQHFGDGTRLSIL.

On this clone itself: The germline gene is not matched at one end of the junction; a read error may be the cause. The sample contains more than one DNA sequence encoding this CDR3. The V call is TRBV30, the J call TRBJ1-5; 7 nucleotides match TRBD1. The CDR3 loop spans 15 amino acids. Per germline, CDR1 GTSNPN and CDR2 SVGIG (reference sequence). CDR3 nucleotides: TGCGCCTGGAGTGTGGCAGGGACAGACGATCAGCCCCAGCATTTT. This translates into CAWSVAGTDDQPQHF.

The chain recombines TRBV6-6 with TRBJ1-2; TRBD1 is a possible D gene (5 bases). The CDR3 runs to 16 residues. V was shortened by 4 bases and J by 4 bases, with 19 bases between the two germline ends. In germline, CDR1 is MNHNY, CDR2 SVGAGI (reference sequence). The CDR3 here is CASSSPQGKEGYGYTF. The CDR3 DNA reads TGTGCCAGCAGTTCCCCCCAGGGAAAGGAGGGCTATGGCTACACCTTC.

The CDR3 region has the DNA TGTGCCAGCAGTTTGCTACTAGCGGGGGGATTCAATGAGCAGTTCTTC. This encodes CASSLLLAGGFNEQFF. The gene calls are TRBV5-4 and TRBJ2-1; TRBD2 matches 12 bases. CDR3 length: 16 residues. V lost 5 bases, J lost 6 bases, and 9 bases stayed unmatched. The germline gives CDR1 SGHNT, CDR2 YYREEE (reference sequence).